Detailed here is one T cell receptor beta chain. The germline V gene encodes CDR1 SEHNR and CDR2 FQNEAQ (reference sequence). The J segment lost 4 bases and the V segment lost 6 bases, leaving 7 bases of the junction unmatched. The CDR3 is 15 amino acids. The data are from a study of T cells after yellow fever vaccination. TCRdb reanalysed the 5' RACE reads using MiXCR and keeps one entry per CDR3 protein. The sample contains about 360,000 distinct CDR3 sequences, approximately 5.7% of which appear only once. V gene TRBV7-9 combines with J gene TRBJ1-2, with 11 bases lining up with TRBD1. The receptor's source is a man aged 25 to 40 who received the YFV17D yellow fever vaccine. This specimen was PBMCs, taken 5 days after the yellow fever booster vaccination. The CDR3 DNA is TGTGCCAGCAGTGTCGGACAGGGGGCAACCTATGGCTACACCTTC. Translated: CASSVGQGATYGYTF.